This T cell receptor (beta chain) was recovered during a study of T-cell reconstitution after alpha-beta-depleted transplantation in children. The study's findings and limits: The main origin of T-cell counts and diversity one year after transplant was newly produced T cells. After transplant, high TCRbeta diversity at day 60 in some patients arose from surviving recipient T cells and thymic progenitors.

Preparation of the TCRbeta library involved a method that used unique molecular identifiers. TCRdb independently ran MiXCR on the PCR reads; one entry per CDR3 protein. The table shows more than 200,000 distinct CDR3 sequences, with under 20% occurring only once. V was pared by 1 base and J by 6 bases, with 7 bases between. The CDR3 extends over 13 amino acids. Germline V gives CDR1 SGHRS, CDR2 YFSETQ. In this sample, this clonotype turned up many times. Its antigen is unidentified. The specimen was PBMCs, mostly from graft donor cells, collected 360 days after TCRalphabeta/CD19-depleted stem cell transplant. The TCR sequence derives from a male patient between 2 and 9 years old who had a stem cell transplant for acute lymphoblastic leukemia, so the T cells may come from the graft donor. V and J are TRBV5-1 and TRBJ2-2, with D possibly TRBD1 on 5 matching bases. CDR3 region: CASSLKGPGELFF. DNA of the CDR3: TGCGCCAGCAGCTTGAAGGGGCCCGGGGAGCTGTTTTTT. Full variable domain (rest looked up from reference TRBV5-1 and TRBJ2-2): KAGVTQTPRYLIKTRGQQVTLSCSPISGHRSVSWYQQTPGQGLQFLFEYFSETQRNKGNFPGRFSGRQFSNSRSEMNVSTLELGDSALYLCASSLKGPGELFFGEGSRLTVL.